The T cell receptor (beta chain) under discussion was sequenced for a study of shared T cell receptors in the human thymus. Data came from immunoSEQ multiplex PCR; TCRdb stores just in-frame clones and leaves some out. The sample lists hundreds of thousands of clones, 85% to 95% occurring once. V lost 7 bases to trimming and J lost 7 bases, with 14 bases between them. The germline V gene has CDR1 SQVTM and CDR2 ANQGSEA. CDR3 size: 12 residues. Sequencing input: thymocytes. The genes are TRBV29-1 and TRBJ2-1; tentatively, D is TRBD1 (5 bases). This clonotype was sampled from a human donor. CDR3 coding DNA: TGCAGCGGGACAAACCTGGGGAATGAGCAGTTCTTC. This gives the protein CSGTNLGNEQFF.